The clone carrying this T cell receptor (beta chain) was seen a single time. Its specificity is unknown. This entry comes from a study of T cell responses to AZD1222 COVID-19 vaccine. Study-wide points: Unmutated variant regions are reportedly the target of nearly half of TCRs that are spike-specific.

Assay: immunoSEQ multiplex PCR; the TCRdb copy retains only in-frame clones and omits some. The table shows about 110,000 clones, with 70% to 90% occurring only once. The CDR3 spans 15 residues. The germline V gene has CDR1 SGHRS and CDR2 YFSETQ. Trimming shortened V by 0 bases and J by 0 bases, and 10 bases separated the two germline ends. This clonotype was sampled from an adult who received the AZD1222 COVID-19 vaccine. The V and J genes are TRBV5-1 and TRBJ2-7, with D tentatively TRBD1 (6 bases). The material sequenced was peripheral blood, taken 28 days after the second AZD1222 dose. CDR3 coding DNA: TGCGCCAGCAGCTTGGATCGGACAGCCTCCTACGAGCAGTACTTC. Translating gives CASSLDRTASYEQYF. The whole variable domain, remainder taken from reference TRBV5-1 and TRBJ2-7, is KAGVTQTPRYLIKTRGQQVTLSCSPISGHRSVSWYQQTPGQGLQFLFEYFSETQRNKGNFPGRFSGRQFSNSRSEMNVSTLELGDSALYLCASSLDRTASYEQYFGPGTRLTVT.